These 22 T cell receptor beta chains share one sample of origin, sequenced in a study of blood T cell repertoires in COVID-19. This table comes from immunoSEQ multiplex PCR, and its TCRdb copy is limited to in-frame clones, with some not included. The top ten hold approximately 45% of the sample, which has about 56,000 clones, 89% seen once. The sequencing sample was made of peripheral blood. These receptor sequences come from an older woman with COVID-19, enrolled during active disease.

The V and J genes are TRBV7-6 and TRBJ2-1, with 11 positions matching TRBD1. The germline CDR1 and CDR2 sequences are SGHVS and FNYEAQ. The V segment lost 2 bases and the J segment 7 bases; nucleotides outside the gene matches: 7. This CDR3 spans 16 amino acids. This CDR3 is CASSLLPGQGGNEQFF. DNA for the CDR3: TGTGCCAGCAGCTTATTACCGGGACAGGGGGGGAATGAGCAGTTCTTC.

The chain is built from TRBV6-1 and TRBJ2-7, with D possibly TRBD1 on 5 matching bases. Germline V gene lookup returns CDR1 MNHNS and CDR2 SASEGT. V was cut by 2 bases and J by 3 bases, with 8 bases left in between. The CDR3 is made up of 13 amino acids. The DNA for the CDR3 is TGTGCCAGCAGTGAAAACAGGAACTACGAGCAGTACTTC. It encodes CASSENRNYEQYF.

The rearrangement links TRBV10-1 to TRBJ2-7; 7 positions agree with TRBD2. With 3 bases clipped from V and 3 bases from J, the junction kept 2 bases outside the gene matches. Germline V gene lookup returns CDR1 WNHNN and CDR2 SYGVQD (reference sequence). CDR3 length: 13 amino acids. The CDR3, as DNA: TGCGCCAGCAGTGATGGGGGGGGCTACGAGCAGTACTTC. Translated: CASSDGGGYEQYF.

V usage is TRBV2 and J usage is TRBJ1-4; 10 bases line up with TRBD1. The CDR3 contains 16 residues. Germline values: CDR1 SNHLY, CDR2 FYNNEI. V lost 6 bases, J lost 8 bases, and 12 bases stayed unmatched. In nucleotides, the CDR3 is TGTGCCAGCAGCGTGCCTCCGGGACAGGGGTGGGAAAAACTGTTTTTT. It specifies CASSVPPGQGWEKLFF.

The J gene is TRBJ1-4, the V gene TRBV7-6; 9 bases map to TRBD1. The V gene's germline CDR1 is SGHVS and CDR2 FNYEAQ. Trimming cost V 2 bases and J 0 bases; bases outside gene matches: 4. CDR3 size: 17 residues. CDR3 DNA sequence: TGTGCCAGCAGCTTACAGGACAGGGGTTCAACTAATGAAAAACTGTTTTTT. It is translated as CASSLQDRGSTNEKLFF.

The gene calls are TRBV5-4 and TRBJ2-1, with TRBD1 matching 10 bases. V lost 4 bases and J lost 4; bases outside the gene matches: 5. Looked up from germline, CDR1 is SGHNT and CDR2 is YYREEE (reference sequence). This CDR3 contains 15 residues. CDR3 residues: CASSQGTGEYNEQFF. The CDR3 DNA reads TGTGCCAGCAGCCAGGGGACAGGGGAATACAATGAGCAGTTCTTC. Variable domain in full (rest from reference TRBV5-4 and TRBJ2-1): ETGVTQSPTHLIKTRGQQVTLRCSSQSGHNTVSWYQQALGQGPQFIFQYYREEENGRGNFPPRFSGLQFPNYSSELNVNALELDDSALYLCASSQGTGEYNEQFFGPGTRLTVL.

The CDR3 nucleotides read TGTGCCAGCAGCTCCCCCCCGAGTTTGAGCACTGAAGCTTTCTTT. Protein sequence: CASSSPPSLSTEAFF. The rearrangement joins TRBV7-2 to TRBJ1-1, with D unresolved. Between the trimmed V and J ends, which lost 4 bases and 4 bases, there was a span of 16 bases. The germline gives CDR1 SGHTA, CDR2 FQGNSA. CDR3 length: 15 amino acids.

This clone was counted a few times. This rearrangement joins TRBV28 to TRBJ1-5, with a tentative D call TRBD1 (6 bases). This CDR3 comprises 15 residues. V lost 6 bases to trimming and J lost 6 bases, with 18 bases between them. Germline V lookup: CDR1 MDHEN, CDR2 SYDVKM. The CDR3 loop is CASSRPAGESQPQHF. The CDR3 DNA reads as TGTGCCAGCAGCCGCCCGGCAGGGGAGAGTCAGCCCCAGCATTTT. Variable domain in full (rest from reference TRBV28 and TRBJ1-5): DVKVTQSSRYLVKRTGEKVFLECVQDMDHENMFWYRQDPGLGLRLIYFSYDVKMKEKGDIPEGYSVSREKKERFSLILESASTNQTSMYLCASSRPAGESQPQHFGDGTRLSIL.

The chain has TRBV2 and TRBJ1-1; no reliable D call. The ends were cut back, 8 bases at V and 5 bases at J, with 21 bases in the middle. In germline, CDR1 is SNHLY, CDR2 FYNNEI. This CDR3 has 15 amino acids. CDR3 bases: TGTGCCAGCTTCCTAGACCCACTCAGTGGGACTGAAGCTTTCTTT. It is translated as CASFLDPLSGTEAFF.

The genes are TRBV6-2 or TRBV6-3 and TRBJ2-7; tentative D call: TRBD2 (5 bases). With 3 bases removed from V and 6 bases from J, the gap between germline ends came to 15 bases. CDR1 and CDR2 from the germline V gene are MNHEY and SVGEGT. The CDR3 totals 14 residues. The CDR3 here is CASSYRTSSSEQYF. DNA for the CDR3: TGTGCCAGCAGTTATAGAACATCTAGCTCCGAGCAGTACTTC.

This rearrangement joins TRBV27 to TRBJ2-7; 9 nucleotides align to TRBD1. The CDR3 has 15 residues. Germline CDR1 is MNHEY and CDR2 is SMNVEV (reference sequence). Losses at the gene ends were 5 bases for V and 3 bases for J; bases not matched to a gene: 8. CDR3 protein: CASSAATGGGYEQYF. CDR3 bases: TGTGCCAGCAGTGCGGCGACAGGGGGAGGCTACGAGCAGTACTTC.

This chain connects TRBV4-1 to TRBJ1-3; 8 bases line up with TRBD1. CDR1 MGHRA and CDR2 YSYEKL come from the germline V gene. The CDR3 runs to 17 residues. The V gene end was trimmed by 4 bases and the J gene end by 2 bases; junction bases not matched to a gene: 10. The CDR3 nucleotides read TGCGCCAGCAGCCTTTGGCCGCAGGGGGCGACTGGAAACACCATATATTTT. Amino acid sequence: CASSLWPQGATGNTIYF.

This clone came up a few times. The genes are TRBV2 and TRBJ1-6; the D gene is possibly TRBD1 (6 bases). CDR3 length: 14 amino acids. Trimming cost V 6 bases and J 9 bases, with 15 bases left between them. Germline lookup yields CDR1 SNHLY and CDR2 FYNNEI. CDR3 DNA sequence: TGTGCCAGCAGCATACAGGGTGCAGGTTCACCCCTCCACTTT. It codes for CASSIQGAGSPLHF.

The V call is TRBV12-3 or TRBV12-4, the J call TRBJ2-7, with 11 positions matching TRBD2. This CDR3 contains 13 residues. The V and J ends lost 3 bases and 7 bases, in that order; junction bases with no gene match: 2. DNA for the CDR3: TGTGCCAGCAGTTTTGGACTAGCGGGTGAGCAGTACTTC. As protein: CASSFGLAGEQYF.

The rearrangement links TRBV24-1 to TRBJ2-1, with 7 bases fitting TRBD2. The CDR3 consists of 17 residues. Germline V gene lookup returns CDR1 KGHDR and CDR2 SFDVKD. V lost 3 bases, J lost 0 bases, and 7 bases stayed unmatched. CDR3 sequence reads: CATSDRLAESSYNEQFF. The CDR3 DNA is TGTGCCACCAGTGATCGCCTAGCGGAGAGCTCCTACAATGAGCAGTTCTTC.

J is TRBJ1-1 and V is TRBV30, with a weak D call TRBD1 (5 bases). Germline loops: CDR1 GTSNPN, CDR2 SVGIG (reference sequence). The CDR3 covers 14 residues. V was trimmed by 1 base and J by 0 bases, leaving 9 bases between them. CDR3 residues: CAWSGEGMNTEAFF. The CDR3 nucleotides read TGTGCCTGGAGTGGGGAGGGGATGAACACTGAAGCTTTCTTT.

V gene TRBV19 combines with J gene TRBJ2-1; D gene ambiguous. CDR3 length: 13 amino acids. V lost 4 bases and J 4 bases, leaving 8 bases between the germline ends. Germline V gene data show CDR1 as LNHDA and CDR2 as SQIVND (reference sequence). The CDR3 sequence is CASSTSLYNEQFF. In nucleotides, the CDR3 is TGTGCCAGTAGTACCTCCCTATACAATGAGCAGTTCTTC.

This chain joins TRBV5-1 and TRBJ1-3, with 9 bases lining up with TRBD1. V was clipped by 1 base and J by 4 bases; unmatched bases: 12. The CDR3 is made up of 18 amino acids. The V gene's germline CDR1 is SGHRS and CDR2 YFSETQ. The CDR3 here is CASSLMTGTGFAGNTIYF. CDR3 coding DNA: TGCGCCAGCAGCTTGATGACTGGGACAGGGTTTGCCGGAAACACCATATATTTT.

The chain couples TRBV9 to TRBJ2-1; 8 nucleotides line up with TRBD2. CDR3 length: 15 residues. CDR1 and CDR2 (germline): SGDLS, YYNGEE. The V and J ends lost 4 bases and 5 bases, in that order; junction bases with no gene match: 8. CDR3 nucleotides: TGTGCCAGCAGCCCCCCGGTTAGCGGGGACAATGAGCAGTTCTTC. Its protein product is CASSPPVSGDNEQFF.

The chain combines TRBV30 with TRBJ1-1, with unresolved D. The CDR3 has 12 amino acids. V shed 4 bases and J shed 0 bases, with 6 bases lying between them. Per the germline V gene, CDR1 is GTSNPN and CDR2 is SVGIG (reference sequence). The CDR3 protein is CAWIQMNTEAFF. The CDR3 DNA follows: TGTGCCTGGATTCAGATGAACACTGAAGCTTTCTTT.

This clone is a singleton in its sample. This chain uses TRBV6-2 or TRBV6-3 with TRBJ2-2, with D perhaps TRBD2 (8 bases). V lost 5 bases to trimming and J lost 4 bases, with 20 bases between them. CDR1 MNHEY and CDR2 SVGEGT come from the germline V gene. The CDR3 sequence is 17 residues long. DNA for the CDR3: TGTGCCAGCAGTCTCACCGGGAGGGGGCACAGCACCGGGGAGCTGTTTTTT. Residues: CASSLTGRGHSTGELFF.

The V call is TRBV6-2 or TRBV6-3, the J call TRBJ2-3; D possibly corresponds to TRBD2 (6 bases). Germline V lookup: CDR1 MNHEY, CDR2 SVGEGT. The CDR3 runs to 17 residues. V was cut by 4 bases and J by 0 bases, with 17 bases left in between. This chain's CDR3 is CASSSPGTRASTDTQYF. The CDR3 DNA reads as TGTGCCAGCAGTTCGCCCGGGACTCGAGCTAGCACAGATACGCAGTATTTT.